Presented here are 11 T cell receptor beta chains from one specimen sequenced in a study of cytomegalovirus exposure and HLA in healthy donors. This PCR relied on a set of 60 Vbeta primers and 13 Jbeta primers. Clones were read by immunoSEQ multiplex PCR, and TCRdb kept only the in-frame ones, dropping some. Counted here are 84,000 or so clones, around 79% occurring once; the ten biggest clones make up around 15%. The specimen was PBMCs. The origin of the receptors is a human donor in good health.

Here the CDR3 reads CASSSDMLQETQYF. For the CDR3, the DNA is TGTGCCAGTAGTTCAGACATGTTACAAGAGACCCAGTACTTC. V and J are TRBV19 and TRBJ2-5, with D unresolved. V lost 5 bases and J 2 bases, leaving 12 bases between the germline ends. Germline values: CDR1 LNHDA, CDR2 SQIVND (reference sequence). This CDR3 spans 14 amino acids.

The rearrangement uses TRBV7-9 and TRBJ1-2; D uncertain. The germline V gene has CDR1 SEHNR and CDR2 FQNEAQ (reference sequence). Trimming left V 6 bases short and J 7 bases short, with 9 bases between. CDR3 length: 11 amino acids. The CDR3 loop reads CASSFSGGYTF. In DNA, the CDR3 is TGTGCCAGCAGTTTTAGCGGTGGCTACACCTTC. Filled out from reference TRBV7-9 and TRBJ1-2, the complete variable domain reads DTGVSQNPRHKITKRGQNVTFRCDPISEHNRLYWYRQTLGQGPEFLTYFQNEAQLEKSRLLSDRFSAERPKGSFSTLEIQRTEQGDSAMYLCASSFSGGYTFGSGTRLTVV.

The J gene is TRBJ2-1, the V gene TRBV5-8; perhaps TRBD2 as D (6 bases). Germline V gene lookup returns CDR1 SGHTS and CDR2 YDEGEE. V was shortened by 1 base and J by 7 bases, with 15 bases between the two germline ends. The CDR3 consists of 15 residues. DNA for the CDR3: TGTGCCAGCAGCTTGTGGGAGCGGAGGGTAAATGAGCAGTTCTTC. Translated: CASSLWERRVNEQFF.

The gene calls are TRBV18 and TRBJ2-7, with D possibly being TRBD1 (6 bases). This CDR3 comprises 14 residues. With 5 bases removed from V and 7 bases from J, the gap between germline ends came to 18 bases. Germline-derived CDR1 and CDR2 are KGHSH and LQKENI. The DNA for the CDR3 is TGTGCCAGCTCAGAGAGCAGGGGCCAAAGAGAGCAGTACTTC. This translates into CASSESRGQREQYF.

Here the CDR3 DNA reads TGTGCCAGCACTCTGGAGGTTGGCACTGAAGCTTTCTTT. This gives the protein CASTLEVGTEAFF. V is TRBV7-2 and J is TRBJ1-1, with D hard to call. V was shortened by 7 bases and J by 4 bases, with 13 bases between the two germline ends. The V gene's germline CDR1 is SGHTA and CDR2 FQGNSA. The CDR3 extends over 13 amino acids.

The chain joins TRBV6-5 to TRBJ1-2, with 9 nucleotides matching TRBD1. Trimming cost V 0 bases and J 2 bases; bases outside gene matches: 4. The CDR3 is 16 amino acids. Germline V gives CDR1 MNHEY, CDR2 SVGAGI. CDR3 sequence (DNA): TGTGCCAGCAGTTACTCGGGGACAGGGCCCAACTATGGCTACACCTTC. Encoded protein: CASSYSGTGPNYGYTF.

The chain combines TRBV10-3 with TRBJ2-5; TRBD1 is a possible D gene (6 bases). Germline values: CDR1 ENHRY, CDR2 SYGVKD. Trimming took 3 bases from V and 0 from J, leaving 11 bases between them. The CDR3 length is 15 residues. CDR3 residues: CAISEQGGNQETQYF. The CDR3 DNA sequence: TGTGCCATCAGTGAACAGGGCGGTAACCAAGAGACCCAGTACTTC.

The V call is TRBV29-1, the J call TRBJ2-5; D is perhaps TRBD2 (6 bases). The CDR3 length is 14 residues. V was trimmed by 5 bases and J by 5 bases, leaving 18 bases between them. Germline CDR1 reads SQVTM; CDR2 reads ANQGSEA. The CDR3 region is CSVYRPPGRETQYF. The CDR3 DNA follows: TGCAGCGTTTACCGGCCACCAGGGAGGGAGACCCAGTACTTC. Full variable domain (outside the CDR3, taken from reference TRBV29-1 and TRBJ2-5): SAVISQKPSRDICQRGTSLTIQCQVDSQVTMMFWYRQQPGQSLTLIATANQGSEATYESGFVIDKFPISRPNLTFSTLTVSNMSPEDSSIYLCSVYRPPGRETQYFGPGTRLLVL.

V is TRBV9 and J is TRBJ1-2; perhaps TRBD1 as D (5 bases). The length of the CDR3 is 15 residues. CDR1 and CDR2 from the germline V gene are SGDLS and YYNGEE. Trimming took 1 base from V and 4 from J, leaving 14 bases between them. The CDR3 bases are TGTGCCAGCAGCGTACAGGGCGGTAGGCCCTATGGCTACACCTTC. Protein product: CASSVQGGRPYGYTF.

The gene calls are TRBV18 and TRBJ1-5; 8 bases fit TRBD1. Germline V gives CDR1 KGHSH, CDR2 LQKENI. There are 15 residues in the CDR3. Trimming removed 6 bases from V and 5 bases from J; junction bases left unmatched: 9. The CDR3 nucleotides are TGTGCCAGCTCTCCCCACCAGGGGGCCGATCAGCCCCAGCATTTT. Translation: CASSPHQGADQPQHF.

This clone was observed a handful of times. The V and J genes are TRBV6-5 and TRBJ1-1, with TRBD1 as a possible D gene (5 bases). CDR1 and CDR2 (germline): MNHEY, SVGAGI. The CDR3 runs to 13 residues. V lost 7 bases and J 8 bases, leaving 17 bases between the germline ends. The CDR3 nucleotides read TGTGCCAGCAATGAACCGGGACTTAACGAAGCTTTCTTT. Amino acid sequence: CASNEPGLNEAFF.